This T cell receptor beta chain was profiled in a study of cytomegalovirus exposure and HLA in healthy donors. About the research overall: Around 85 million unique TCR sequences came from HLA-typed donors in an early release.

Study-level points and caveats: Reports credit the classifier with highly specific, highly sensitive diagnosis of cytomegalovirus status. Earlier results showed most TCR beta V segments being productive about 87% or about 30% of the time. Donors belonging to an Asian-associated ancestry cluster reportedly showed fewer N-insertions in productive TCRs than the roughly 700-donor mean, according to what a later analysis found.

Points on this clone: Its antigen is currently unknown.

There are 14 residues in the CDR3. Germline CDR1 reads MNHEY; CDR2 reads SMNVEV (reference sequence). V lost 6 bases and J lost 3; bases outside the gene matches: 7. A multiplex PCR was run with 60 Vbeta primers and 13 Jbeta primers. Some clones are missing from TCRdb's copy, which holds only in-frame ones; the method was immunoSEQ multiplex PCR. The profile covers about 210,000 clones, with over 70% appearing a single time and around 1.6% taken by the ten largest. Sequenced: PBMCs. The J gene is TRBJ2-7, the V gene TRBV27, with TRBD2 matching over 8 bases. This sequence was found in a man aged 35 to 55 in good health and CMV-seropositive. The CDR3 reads CASSSSGSGYEQYF. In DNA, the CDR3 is TGTGCCAGCAGCTCCAGCGGGAGTGGCTACGAGCAGTACTTC.